The 9 T cell receptor beta chains below were found in one sample sequenced in a study of cytomegalovirus exposure and HLA in healthy donors. Primers included in the PCR were 60 Vbeta and 13 Jbeta primers. This table comes from immunoSEQ multiplex PCR, and its TCRdb copy is limited to in-frame clones, with some not included. Among more than 110,000 clones, 80% were seen once, and the ten largest hold approximately 5.1%. Sequencing was done on a sample of PBMCs. The source is a male donor in good health and CMV-seronegative.

A note on this clone: Mismatch with germline at one junction end may stem from a read error. The chain joins TRBV5-1 to TRBJ2-2; weak D call: TRBD2 (5 bases). Germline V gene data show CDR1 as SGHRS and CDR2 as YFSETQ. The CDR3 is made up of 15 amino acids. In nucleotides, the CDR3 is TGCGCCAGCAGGTTGGACTCGTATTCATCCGGGGAGCTGTTTTTT. It is translated as CASRLDSYSSGELFF.

This clone was detected only once. The rearrangement links TRBV9 to TRBJ2-3; no reliable D call. CDR3 size: 14 residues. Looked up from germline, CDR1 is SGDLS and CDR2 is YYNGEE. With 1 base removed from V and 0 bases from J, the gap between germline ends came to 6 bases. The CDR3 reads CASSVTPSTDTQYF. The CDR3 bases are TGTGCCAGCAGCGTAACACCTAGCACAGATACGCAGTATTTT.

The chain carries TRBV19 and TRBJ1-2; no clear D. CDR3 length equals 13 residues. Trimming left V 8 bases short and J 2 bases short, with 12 bases between. Germline V lookup: CDR1 LNHDA, CDR2 SQIVND (reference sequence). The CDR3 DNA is TGTGCCAGTTGGAACGGGGAGAACTATGGCTACACCTTC. Protein sequence: CASWNGENYGYTF.

The chain combines TRBV30 with TRBJ2-5, with D hard to call. Near its end, the DNA agrees better with TRBJ2-7, so the J call may be wrong. Germline CDR1 reads GTSNPN; CDR2 reads SVGIG (reference sequence). The CDR3 runs to 11 residues. In nucleotides, the CDR3 is TGTGCCTGGAGTATCCAATACGAGCAGTACTTC. It translates to CAWSIQYEQYF.

The chain has TRBV4-1 and TRBJ1-1; 8 nucleotides line up with TRBD1. J was trimmed by 0 bases and V by 7 bases; bases with no gene match: 10. The germline CDR1 and CDR2 sequences are MGHRA and YSYEKL. The length of the CDR3 is 16 residues. CDR3 bases: TGCGCCAGCATCCCCAGGGCAGGGGGCTTGAACACTGAAGCTTTCTTT. It specifies CASIPRAGGLNTEAFF.

V usage is TRBV6-1 and J usage is TRBJ2-7, with D possibly TRBD2 on 6 matching bases. The CDR3 is 14 residues long. V lost 5 bases and J 5 bases, leaving 16 bases between the germline ends. Germline V lookup: CDR1 MNHNS, CDR2 SASEGT. The CDR3 protein is CASSPGRNSHEQYF. The CDR3 DNA reads as TGTGCCAGCAGTCCGGGGAGGAATTCACACGAGCAGTACTTC.

The table lists this clone with a count of one. The J gene is TRBJ1-4, the V gene TRBV30; possible D gene TRBD1, 5 bases. CDR3 length: 12 amino acids. The V end lost 2 bases, the J end lost 15 bases, and 16 bases lay between the germline ends. Germline CDR1 is GTSNPN and CDR2 is SVGIG (reference sequence). DNA of the CDR3: TGTGCCTGGAGTCTCACAAAGGGGTTCTTGTTTTTT. Translation gives CAWSLTKGFLFF.

Regarding this clone: Relative to the germline gene, one junction end is altered; a read error may explain this. J is TRBJ2-2 and V is TRBV28; 7 bases map to TRBD1. This CDR3 is built from 16 residues. Germline V lookup: CDR1 MDHEN, CDR2 SYDVKM. The CDR3 sequence: CASSLFRDRDTEELFF. For the CDR3, the DNA is TGTGCCAGCAGTTTATTCCGAGACAGGGACACCGAGGAGCTGTTTTTT. Full variable domain (outside the CDR3, taken from reference TRBV28 and TRBJ2-2): DVKVTQSSRYLVKRTGEKVFLECVQDMDHENMFWYRQDPGLGLRLIYFSYDVKMKEKGDIPEGYSVSREKKERFSLILESASTNQTSMYLCASSLFRDRDTEELFFGEGSRLTVL.

J is TRBJ1-5 and V is TRBV7-2; TRBD1 matches at 7 bases. V gave up 4 bases and J gave up 1 base; unmatched junction bases: 4. Looked up from germline, CDR1 is SGHTA and CDR2 is FQGNSA. This CDR3 is 15 amino acids long. The CDR3 loop is CASSSAGQSNQPQHF. The CDR3 coding sequence is TGTGCCAGCAGCTCGGCGGGACAGAGCAATCAGCCCCAGCATTTT.